Following are 29 T cell receptor beta chains from one sample sequenced in a study of T cell responses to AZD1222 COVID-19 vaccine. Sequenced by immunoSEQ multiplex PCR; TCRdb stores in-frame clones only, minus some. The data contain about 150,000 clones, approximately 88% of them singletons. Source: peripheral blood, taken on day 0 of AZD1222 vaccination. The receptors shown here come from an adult in good health.

The genes are TRBV2 and TRBJ2-6; 7 bases fit TRBD1. Looked up from germline, CDR1 is SNHLY and CDR2 is FYNNEI. The J segment lost 4 bases and the V segment lost 9 bases, leaving 3 bases of the junction unmatched. This CDR3 comprises 13 residues. In DNA, the CDR3 is TGTGCCAGAACAGGGGCAGGGGCCAACGTCCTGACTTTC. Translating gives CARTGAGANVLTF.

The rearrangement uses TRBV7-2 and TRBJ1-5; D gene unclear. This CDR3 is built from 13 residues. The V end lost 5 bases, the J end lost 2 bases, and 7 bases lay between the germline ends. Germline V lookup: CDR1 SGHTA, CDR2 FQGNSA. The CDR3 is CASSVRGNQPQHF. In DNA, the CDR3 is TGTGCCAGCAGCGTTAGGGGCAATCAGCCCCAGCATTTT. Filled out from reference TRBV7-2 and TRBJ1-5, the complete variable domain reads GAGVSQSPSNKVTEKGKDVELRCDPISGHTALYWYRQSLGQGLEFLIYFQGNSAPDKSGLPSDRFSAERTGGSVSTLTIQRTQQEDSAVYLCASSVRGNQPQHFGDGTRLSIL.

In its sample, this clone was seen once. The V gene is TRBV7-9, the J gene TRBJ1-4; possibly TRBD1 for D (6 bases). The CDR3 sequence is 17 residues long. V was clipped by 5 bases and J by 0 bases, with 16 bases between them. CDR1 and CDR2 (germline): SEHNR, FQNEAQ (reference sequence). CDR3 in amino acids: CASSPLGGLATNEKLFF. The CDR3 DNA follows: TGTGCCAGCAGCCCTCTTGGGGGGCTTGCAACTAATGAAAAACTGTTTTTT.

The rearrangement joins TRBV6-1 to TRBJ2-7; TRBD2 matches 9 bases. Unmatched junction bases numbered 5, after V lost 3 bases and J lost 2 bases. CDR3 length: 15 residues. Germline loops: CDR1 MNHNS, CDR2 SASEGT. In DNA, the CDR3 is TGTGCCAGCAGTGATAGCGGGGGAAGAACCTACGAGCAGTACTTC. Its protein is CASSDSGGRTYEQYF.

The chain uses TRBV12-3 or TRBV12-4 and TRBJ2-7; D call uncertain. The CDR3 runs 11 residues. With 6 bases removed from V and 5 bases from J, the gap between germline ends came to 8 bases. The CDR3 reads CASSLTHEQYF. As DNA, the CDR3 is TGTGCCAGCAGCTTAACTCACGAGCAGTACTTC.

The V and J genes are TRBV7-8 and TRBJ1-5, with D possibly being TRBD1 (6 bases). Deletions cut 5 bases from V and 4 bases from J, with 15 bases between. This CDR3 has 15 residues. Looked up from germline, CDR1 is SGHVS and CDR2 is FQNEAQ. CDR3 DNA: TGTGCCAGCAGCCTCAGCTGGGGGGCTAATCAGCCCCAGCATTTT. Amino acids: CASSLSWGANQPQHF. The whole variable domain, filled in from reference TRBV7-8 and TRBJ1-5, reads GAGVSQSPRYKVAKRGQDVALRCDPISGHVSLFWYQQALGQGPEFLTYFQNEAQLDKSGLPSDRFFAERPEGSVSTLKIQRTQQEDSAVYLCASSLSWGANQPQHFGDGTRLSIL.

The chain links TRBV7-9 to TRBJ2-1; TRBD2 matches at 16 bases. With V trimmed by 3 bases and J by 9 bases, 8 bases remained unmatched. Germline CDR1 SEHNR, CDR2 FQNEAQ (reference sequence). This CDR3 contains 17 residues. DNA of the CDR3: TGTGCCAGCAGCTTGGGACTAGCGGGAGGGCGGAGGAGTGAGCAGTTCTTC. Protein: CASSLGLAGGRRSEQFF.

The gene calls are TRBV28 and TRBJ1-6; no clear D. V was shortened by 3 bases and J by 0 bases, with 12 bases between the two germline ends. The CDR3 consists of 17 residues. Germline V lookup: CDR1 MDHEN, CDR2 SYDVKM. As DNA, the CDR3 is TGTGCCAGCAGTTTTTCATGGAAGAGCTCCTATAATTCACCCCTCCACTTT. It is translated as CASSFSWKSSYNSPLHF.

Concerning this clone itself: Distinct nucleotide sequences in the sample also encode this CDR3. The V and J genes are TRBV7-2 and TRBJ2-2, with D unclear. The ends were cut back, 1 base at V and 0 bases at J, with 9 bases in the middle. In germline, CDR1 is SGHTA, CDR2 FQGNSA. CDR3 length equals 16 residues. CDR3 protein: CASSLVAGANTGELFF. The CDR3, as DNA: TGTGCCAGCAGCTTAGTAGCAGGAGCGAACACCGGGGAGCTGTTTTTT.

The chain recombines TRBV5-4 with TRBJ2-1; 9 nucleotides line up with TRBD2. Germline CDR1 reads SGHNT; CDR2 reads YYREEE (reference sequence). CDR3 length equals 19 residues. V shed 2 bases, J shed 0 bases, and the junction held 12 bases outside the gene matches. This CDR3 is CASSLRRGLANRSYNEQFF. The CDR3 DNA follows: TGTGCCAGCAGCTTAAGACGAGGACTAGCGAACCGCTCCTACAATGAGCAGTTCTTC. The whole variable domain, filled in from reference TRBV5-4 and TRBJ2-1, reads ETGVTQSPTHLIKTRGQQVTLRCSSQSGHNTVSWYQQALGQGPQFIFQYYREEENGRGNFPPRFSGLQFPNYSSELNVNALELDDSALYLCASSLRRGLANRSYNEQFFGPGTRLTVL.

The chain carries TRBV27 and TRBJ2-1, with D perhaps being TRBD1 or TRBD2 (5 bases each). V was pared by 8 bases and J by 10 bases, with 15 bases between. The CDR3 has 12 amino acids. Germline assignment: CDR1 MNHEY and CDR2 SMNVEV (reference sequence). CDR3 sequence reads: CASGAAWGEQFF. The CDR3 coding sequence is TGTGCCAGCGGTGCAGCGTGGGGGGAGCAGTTCTTC.

The V gene is TRBV9, the J gene TRBJ2-1; D remains unclear. The germline V and J ends were trimmed by 3 bases and 6 bases, with 13 bases remaining between them. Germline V gene lookup returns CDR1 SGDLS and CDR2 YYNGEE. The length of the CDR3 is 14 residues. CDR3 bases: TGTGCCAGCAGCGCCCCGGTGGGCGGCAATGAGCAGTTCTTC. As protein: CASSAPVGGNEQFF.

The chain combines TRBV28 with TRBJ2-7; weak D call: TRBD2 (5 bases). There are 15 residues in the CDR3. Trimming took off 3 bases at V and 6 bases at J, with 18 bases between the two ends. Per germline, CDR1 MDHEN and CDR2 SYDVKM. The CDR3 loop is CASSFVAPRGLEQYF. DNA for the CDR3: TGTGCCAGCAGTTTCGTCGCTCCTCGAGGGCTCGAGCAGTACTTC. Drawing the rest from reference TRBV28 and TRBJ2-7, the complete variable domain is DVKVTQSSRYLVKRTGEKVFLECVQDMDHENMFWYRQDPGLGLRLIYFSYDVKMKEKGDIPEGYSVSREKKERFSLILESASTNQTSMYLCASSFVAPRGLEQYFGPGTRLTVT.

The chain recombines TRBV7-9 with TRBJ1-2; D not resolved. CDR3 length: 16 amino acids. Germline V lookup: CDR1 SEHNR, CDR2 FQNEAQ (reference sequence). The V end was cut by 2 bases, the J end by 0 bases, with 13 bases between. The CDR3 region has the DNA TGTGCCAGCAGCTTAAGTGGGAGGACCCCTAACTATGGCTACACCTTC. Amino acids: CASSLSGRTPNYGYTF.

This chain joins TRBV7-2 and TRBJ2-3; 10 positions agree with TRBD2. V was pared by 2 bases and J by 6 bases, with 5 bases of the junction left unmatched. Germline CDR1 reads SGHTA; CDR2 reads FQGNSA. The CDR3 runs to 15 residues. CDR3 protein: CASSLSSGGWDTQYF. DNA for the CDR3: TGTGCCAGCAGCTTATCTAGCGGGGGCTGGGATACGCAGTATTTT.

This chain connects TRBV9 to TRBJ1-2, with a weak D call TRBD1 (5 bases). The CDR3 totals 12 residues. Germline V lookup: CDR1 SGDLS, CDR2 YYNGEE. Trimming left V 4 bases short and J 4 bases short, with 8 bases between. The CDR3 bases are TGTGCCAGCAGCCTCGACAGCTATGGCTACACCTTC. Residues: CASSLDSYGYTF.

The chain joins TRBV6-5 to TRBJ2-7; 8 bases are a match to TRBD2. The CDR3 extends over 13 amino acids. In germline, CDR1 is MNHEY, CDR2 SVGAGI. V gave up 8 bases and J gave up 3 bases; unmatched junction bases: 6. The CDR3 loop reads CASGREGLYEQYF. The CDR3 nucleotides read TGTGCCAGCGGACGGGAGGGCCTCTACGAGCAGTACTTC.

The chain joins TRBV30 to TRBJ1-2, with a possible D match to TRBD1 (6 bases). Germline CDR1 GTSNPN, CDR2 SVGIG (reference sequence). This CDR3 contains 13 residues. Deletions cut 6 bases from V and 7 bases from J, with 18 bases between. The CDR3 bases are TGTGCCTGTAAGGGTGGCTTAGGGGGTGGCTACACCTTC. This codes for CACKGGLGGGYTF.

This rearrangement joins TRBV6-5 to TRBJ2-7; TRBD2 agrees at 9 bases. The CDR3 length is 14 residues. V lost 6 bases, J lost 4 bases, and 7 bases stayed unmatched. Germline CDR1 reads MNHEY; CDR2 reads SVGAGI. In nucleotides, the CDR3 is TGTGCCAGCAGCGTGACTAGCGGAGATTACGAGCAGTACTTC. Protein product: CASSVTSGDYEQYF.

Note on this clone: Other DNA sequences in this specimen translate into the identical CDR3. The J gene is TRBJ2-7, the V gene TRBV5-4; the D gene is possibly TRBD1 (6 bases). V was shortened by 4 bases and J by 4 bases, with 9 bases between the two germline ends. This CDR3 is 12 amino acids long. The V gene's germline CDR1 is SGHNT and CDR2 YYREEE (reference sequence). As DNA, the CDR3 is TGTGCCAGCAGCCTACAGGGTTACGAGCAGTACTTC. Protein: CASSLQGYEQYF.

V and J are TRBV29-1 and TRBJ1-2, with 8 bases identical to TRBD1. Germline trimming cut 5 bases from V and 4 bases from J; bases unmatched to any gene: 6. The CDR3 is made up of 13 amino acids. Germline CDR1 reads SQVTM; CDR2 reads ANQGSEA. The CDR3, as DNA: TGCAGCGTTCTTGGACAGGGAAGCTATGGCTACACCTTC. Encoded protein: CSVLGQGSYGYTF.

The chain combines TRBV19 with TRBJ1-2, with 9 positions matching TRBD1. Germline trimming cut 10 bases from V and 7 bases from J; bases unmatched to any gene: 7. This CDR3 spans 12 amino acids. The germline V gene has CDR1 LNHDA and CDR2 SQIVND (reference sequence). CDR3 sequence reads: CATLPTGGGYTF. The CDR3 nucleotides are TGTGCCACCCTTCCGACAGGGGGTGGCTACACCTTC.

This clone showed up just once. At one end, the junction sequence differs from germline, possibly due to a read error. The chain couples TRBV5-4 to TRBJ2-7; D ambiguous. This CDR3 region has 12 residues. Germline values: CDR1 SGHNT, CDR2 YYREEE (reference sequence). The CDR3 sequence: CASSLDNYKQYF. CDR3 DNA: TGTGCCAGCAGCTTGGACAACTACAAGCAGTACTTC. The full variable domain, in which reference TRBV5-4 and TRBJ2-7 provide the parts outside the CDR3, is ETGVTQSPTHLIKTRGQQVTLRCSSQSGHNTVSWYQQALGQGPQFIFQYYREEENGRGNFPPRFSGLQFPNYSSELNVNALELDDSALYLCASSLDNYKQYFGPGTRLTVT.

J is TRBJ2-1 and V is TRBV30, with 7 bases aligning to TRBD1. The CDR3 totals 12 residues. Germline trimming cut 3 bases from V and 9 bases from J; bases unmatched to any gene: 5. CDR1 is GTSNPN, CDR2 SVGIG, per germline (reference sequence). This chain's CDR3 is CAWRRQGGEQFF. CDR3 bases: TGTGCCTGGAGGAGACAGGGCGGTGAGCAGTTCTTC.

V and J are TRBV7-6 and TRBJ1-1; D gene unclear. Germline V gene lookup returns CDR1 SGHVS and CDR2 FNYEAQ. The CDR3 is made up of 17 amino acids. Between the trimmed V and J ends, which lost 3 bases and 0 bases, there was a span of 17 bases. The CDR3 DNA follows: TGTGCCAGCAGCTTTTCCGCAGGCTACGGGGTGAACACTGAAGCTTTCTTT. Its translation: CASSFSAGYGVNTEAFF.

The CDR3 DNA is TGTGCCAGCAGTTTAACCCCCCCAGGGGGCAACACTGAAGCTTTCTTT. As protein: CASSLTPPGGNTEAFF. This rearrangement joins TRBV27 to TRBJ1-1, with 8 nucleotides matching TRBD1. This CDR3 has 16 amino acids. J was trimmed by 2 bases and V by 2 bases; bases with no gene match: 7. Germline CDR1 and CDR2: MNHEY and SMNVEV (reference sequence).

The chain joins TRBV24-1 to TRBJ2-1; D might be TRBD2 (7 bases). Germline V gene sequence: CDR1 KGHDR, CDR2 SFDVKD. There are 13 residues in the CDR3. The V end was cut by 5 bases, the J end by 12 bases, with 16 bases between. CDR3 sequence (DNA): TGTGCCACCAGTGTAACTTTAGGGGGGGGGCAGTTCTTC. Protein: CATSVTLGGGQFF.

The chain links TRBV28 to TRBJ2-1, with 10 bases matching TRBD2. The V segment lost 2 bases and the J segment 0 bases; nucleotides outside the gene matches: 1. CDR1 is MDHEN, CDR2 SYDVKM, per germline. The CDR3 is 16 residues long. CDR3 region: CASSLTSGTSYNEQFF. CDR3 nucleotide sequence: TGTGCCAGCAGTTTAACTAGCGGGACCTCCTACAATGAGCAGTTCTTC.

The V gene is TRBV27, the J gene TRBJ1-1; possible D gene TRBD1, 6 bases. The CDR3 contains 13 residues. The germline V gene encodes CDR1 MNHEY and CDR2 SMNVEV (reference sequence). Trimming pared 3 bases from V and 1 base from J, leaving 6 bases between. The CDR3 region has the DNA TGTGCCAGCAGTTTGGGGGCGAACACTGAAGCTTTCTTT. This gives the protein CASSLGANTEAFF.